The TCR beta chain under discussion was sequenced for a study of cytomegalovirus exposure and HLA in healthy donors. Study-level points and caveats: The authors enumerated 180 or so TCR beta chains as linked to cytomegalovirus.

The PCR contained 60 Vbeta and 13 Jbeta primers. The assay was immunoSEQ multiplex PCR, and TCRdb's table has in-frame clones only and misses some. The data contain more than 150,000 clones, over 65% of them singletons. A word on this clone: What it binds is not known.

Germline-derived CDR1 and CDR2 are ENHRY and SYGVKD. The CDR3 has 17 residues. V lost 0 bases to trimming and J lost 5 bases; unmatched junction nucleotides: 2. The sequenced sample consisted of PBMCs. This receptor was taken from a woman aged 50 to 65 in good health and CMV-seropositive. The chain recombines TRBV10-3 with TRBJ2-1; 15 bases line up with TRBD2. CDR3 nucleotides: TGTGCCATCAGTGAGTCCGGGACTAGCGGGGGGAACAATGAGCAGTTCTTC. Protein product: CAISESGTSGGNNEQFF.